These 17 T cell receptor beta chains came from one sample sequenced in a study of tissue T cells after allogeneic stem cell transplantation. Repertoires were generated with immunoSEQ multiplex PCR, while TCRdb's copy carries only in-frame clones and drops some. Counted here are about 6,700 clones, approximately 45% occurring once; the ten biggest clones make up 5.5% to 8%. Time point indicated: mouse harvest day 7 after allogeneic transplant. Tail vein injection delivered 10^7 T-cell-depleted bone marrow cells and 10^6 splenic CD5+ T cells. What was sequenced was gut tissue. Receptor source: a female BALB/c mouse given C57BL/6 T cells with graft-versus-host disease after an allogeneic hematopoietic cell transplant.

Details on this clone: Each gene name is a mouse one. The read is 1 residue too short to cover the CDR3 end, so that end is filled in from the germline J gene. The rearrangement links TRBV14 to TRBJ2-4; D assignment may be TRBD1 or TRBD2 (5 bases each). This CDR3 is 13 amino acids long. Trimming removed 4 bases at V and 0 bases at J, with 6 bases between. Germline CDR1 and CDR2: SGHDT and FRDEAV. CDR3 bases read: TGTGCCAGCAGTGGGGACAGTCAAAACACCTTGTAC. Translating gives CASSGDSQNTLY. The entire CDR3 protein is CASSGDSQNTLYF.

As for this clone: Germline and genes: mouse. The missing CDR3 end, 1 residue past where the read stops, is filled in from the germline J gene. This chain links TRBV16 with TRBJ1-1; TRBD1 is a possible D gene (5 bases). CDR3 length: 13 residues. V was trimmed by 0 bases and J by 4 bases, leaving 6 bases between them. Germline assignment: CDR1 SGHSA and CDR2 FRNQAP. CDR3 amino acids: CASSLERGTEVFF. Incomplete CDR3 DNA: TGTGCAAGCAGCTTAGAGAGGGGCACAGAAGTCTTC.

This clone was counted a few times. Genes and germline are mouse. The sequence runs out 1 residue before the end of the CDR3; the remainder is reconstructed from the germline J gene. The V call is TRBV1, the J call TRBJ1-1, with D tentatively TRBD1 (6 bases). V was shortened by 1 base and J by 0 bases, with 9 bases between the two germline ends. The CDR3 runs 15 residues. Germline CDR1 reads NSQYPW; CDR2 reads LRSPGD (reference sequence). The CDR3 loop is CTCSAVGTTNTEVFF. Partial CDR3 DNA: TGCACCTGCAGTGCAGTGGGGACAACAAACACAGAAGTCTTC.

This clone has more than one count but fewer than ten. Gene names refer to mouse genes. The CDR3 end falls 1 residue outside the read, so it is completed with the germline J gene. The V call is TRBV12-2, the J call TRBJ2-5; 11 bases are a match to TRBD2. Germline CDR1 and CDR2: SGHLS and HYDKME. Trimming cost V 3 bases and J 2 bases; bases outside gene matches: 3. This CDR3 comprises 15 residues. This CDR3 reads CASSTGLGVQDTQYF. The sequenced part of the CDR3 DNA is TGTGCCAGCTCTACGGGACTGGGGGTCCAAGACACCCAGTAC.

Comment on this clone: Gene names denote mouse genes. The read finishes 1 residue shy of the CDR3 end, and the germline J gene is used to complete it. The chain has TRBV4 and TRBJ1-3; 7 positions match TRBD1. Germline V gives CDR1 LGHDT, CDR2 YNNKQL (reference sequence). This CDR3 region has 14 residues. J lost 1 base, V lost 4 bases, and 1 base had no gene match. Partial CDR3 DNA: TGTGCCAGCAGCTTACAGGGGTCTGGAAATACGCTCTAT. Protein sequence: CASSLQGSGNTLY. The complete CDR3 protein is CASSLQGSGNTLYF.

With regard to this clone: Genes here carry mouse names. The DNA ends 1 residue before the CDR3 does, and the rest of the CDR3 is filled in from the germline J gene. This chain uses TRBV26 with TRBJ1-1; weak D call: TRBD1 (5 bases). CDR1 is KGHPV, CDR2 FQNQEV, per germline (reference sequence). CDR3 length: 14 residues. V lost 0 bases to trimming and J lost 4 bases, with 9 bases between them. The CDR3 spells CASSLSGEGTEVFF. CDR3 bases read: TGTGCCAGCAGTCTGTCGGGGGAGGGCACAGAAGTCTTC.

Remarks on this clone: Genes and germline are mouse. The DNA ends 1 residue before the CDR3 does, and the rest of the CDR3 is filled in from the germline J gene. This sequence joins TRBV26 and TRBJ1-6; the D gene is possibly TRBD1 (5 bases). TRBJ1-6 qualifies as an ORF whose function is uncertain. Germline CDR1 reads KGHPV; CDR2 reads FQNQEV (reference sequence). Trimming cost V 1 base and J 1 base, with 5 bases left between them. The CDR3 consists of 15 residues. CDR3 region: CASSLWTSYNSPLYF. The sequenced part of the CDR3 DNA is TGTGCCAGCAGTCTGTGGACATCCTATAATTCGCCCCTCTAC.

This clone was observed a handful of times. The genes are named according to mouse. The CDR3 end falls 1 residue outside the read, so it is completed with the germline J gene. The chain carries TRBV23 and TRBJ2-7. Germline V gene data show CDR1 as KGHTA and CDR2 as FQNQQP. The CDR3 is 14 amino acids. Here the CDR3 reads CSSSQSRGIYEQYF. Partial CDR3 DNA: TGCTCCAGCAGTCAATCGCGGGGGATCTATGAACAGTAC.

With regard to this clone: The germline and genes are mouse ones. The read ends 1 residue early relative to the CDR3; the germline J gene fills the gap. This chain uses TRBV24 with TRBJ2-3; D is perhaps TRBD1 (5 bases). Trimming removed 2 bases at V and 1 base at J, with 7 bases between. The CDR3 has 14 residues. Germline V gene lookup returns CDR1 KGHTA and CDR2 FRNEEI. The CDR3 sequence: CASSLRGCAETLYF. The CDR3 DNA, read in part, is TGTGCCAGCAGTCTGAGGGGATGTGCAGAAACGCTGTAT.

About this clone itself: Germline and genes here are mouse. The read ends 1 residue early relative to the CDR3; the germline J gene fills the gap. The V gene is TRBV26, the J gene TRBJ1-2; 7 positions agree with TRBD1. The germline CDR1 and CDR2 sequences are KGHPV and FQNQEV (reference sequence). This CDR3 is 13 amino acids long. V lost 5 bases, J lost 3 bases, and 3 bases stayed unmatched. The CDR3 loop reads CASSGTAHSDYTF. The DNA read from the CDR3 is TGTGCCAGCAGTGGGACAGCGCACTCCGACTACACC.

As to this clone: Mouse gene names and germline throughout. Read data end 1 residue before the CDR3 end; the end is taken from the germline J gene. The chain combines TRBV19 with TRBJ1-5; unclear D gene. Germline V CDR1 and CDR2: FNHDT, SITEND (reference sequence). This CDR3 contains 12 residues. Trimming stripped 6 bases from V and 1 base from J, with 5 bases between. The sequenced CDR3 bases are TGTGCCAGCAACAGAAACAACCAGGCTCCGCTT. Translation: CASNRNNQAPL. The whole CDR3 sequence reads CASNRNNQAPLF.

Regarding this clone: Gene names follow the mouse nomenclature. The CDR3 is cut off 1 residue early in the read; its end comes from the germline J gene. V is TRBV3 and J is TRBJ2-7, with TRBD2 matching 9 bases. Looked up from germline, CDR1 is SNHLY and CDR2 is FYNGKV (reference sequence). With 4 bases clipped from V and 2 bases from J, the junction kept 3 bases outside the gene matches. The CDR3 totals 14 residues. CDR3 DNA (partial): TGTGCCAGCAGCTCCCACTGGGGGGCCTATGAACAGTAC. This codes for CASSSHWGAYEQY. The whole CDR3 is CASSSHWGAYEQYF.

Only a few counts were recorded for this clone. Mouse germline and gene names are used. The CDR3 end falls 1 residue outside the read, so it is completed with the germline J gene. This rearrangement joins TRBV2 to TRBJ2-1; no clear D. CDR1 and CDR2 (germline): LGHNA, YSYQKL. The germline V and J ends were trimmed by 0 bases and 3 bases, with 6 bases remaining between them. The CDR3 runs to 14 residues. CDR3 sequence reads: CASSQDQVYAEQFF. The sequenced part of the CDR3 DNA is TGTGCCAGCAGCCAAGACCAGGTCTATGCTGAGCAGTTC.

By share, this clone counts as medium-sized. Each gene name is a mouse one. The missing CDR3 end, 1 residue past where the read stops, is filled in from the germline J gene. V usage is TRBV3 and J usage is TRBJ2-7; TRBD2 matches 12 bases. V lost 4 bases, J lost 6 bases, and 4 bases stayed unmatched. This CDR3 spans 14 amino acids. Germline CDR1 and CDR2: SNHLY and FYNGKV (reference sequence). The sequenced CDR3 bases are TGTGCCAGCAGCTCCGGACTGGGGGGGATTGAACAGTAC. Encoded protein: CASSSGLGGIEQY. The entire CDR3 protein reads CASSSGLGGIEQYF.

As concerns this clone: Gene names are the mouse ones. Read sequence stops 1 residue before the CDR3 end, and the germline J gene provides the missing end. V usage is TRBV3 and J usage is TRBJ1-1, with 8 nucleotides matching TRBD1. V gave up 5 bases and J gave up 3 bases; unmatched junction bases: 5. CDR1 and CDR2 (germline): SNHLY, FYNGKV (reference sequence). The CDR3 is 14 residues long. The chain's CDR3 is CASSGQGADTEVFF. Incomplete CDR3 DNA: TGTGCCAGCAGCGGGCAGGGGGCTGACACAGAAGTCTTC.

A note on this clone: Here the gene names and germline are mouse. The CDR3 end lies 1 residue beyond the end of the read and is filled in from the germline J gene. This chain links TRBV5 with TRBJ2-5; 7 positions agree with TRBD1. V dropped 0 bases and J dropped 4; count of bases not matched to a gene: 4. This CDR3 has 15 amino acids. Germline CDR1 and CDR2: LGHNA and YNLKQL (reference sequence). The CDR3 region is CASSQEGQGEDTQYF. The CDR3 bases that were read are TGTGCCAGCAGCCAAGAAGGGCAGGGGGAAGACACCCAGTAC.

A remark on this clone: Germline and genes: mouse. The read terminates 1 residue before the CDR3 end, so the remaining end is supplied by the germline J gene. The chain recombines TRBV26 with TRBJ1-1, with D perhaps matching TRBD1 (6 bases). Germline assignment: CDR1 KGHPV and CDR2 FQNQEV (reference sequence). The V and J ends lost 4 bases and 5 bases respectively, with 11 bases between them. This CDR3 has 13 amino acids. The sequenced part of the CDR3 DNA is TGTGCCAGCAGTCCCAGGGGAGGAACAGAAGTCTTC. Residues: CASSPRGGTEVF. The complete CDR3 reads CASSPRGGTEVFF.